The table lists the clone carrying this T cell receptor beta chain with a count of one. Its specificity is unknown. The entry originates in a study of T cell responses to AZD1222 COVID-19 vaccine. Study as a whole: Both about-4-week and about-12-week second-dose recipients were combined. Study results and caveats: Reportedly, nearly half of unique spike TCRs recognized epitopes outside B.1.351/B.1.1.7 mutations. Breadth and depth of Spike-specific TCRs rose after two AZD1222 doses. Only a handful of people who got AZD1222 tested seropositive at baseline.

This CDR3 spans 15 amino acids. The V gene's germline CDR1 is KGHDR and CDR2 SFDVKD. The V and J ends lost 2 bases and 0 bases respectively, with 10 bases between them. Method: immunoSEQ multiplex PCR; TCRdb's copy keeps in-frame clones and lacks some. The sample yields about 120,000 clones, about 90% seen once. The chain joins TRBV24-1 to TRBJ2-7; D gene unclear. The clonotype was recovered from an adult in good health. Sample: peripheral blood, taken on day 0 of AZD1222 vaccination. CDR3 region: CATSDSRGSSYEQYF. CDR3 nucleotides: TGTGCCACCAGTGATTCCCGCGGTAGCTCCTACGAGCAGTACTTC.